These 21 T cell receptor beta chains came from one sample sequenced in a study of T cells after yellow fever vaccination. TCRdb called the 5' RACE reads again in MiXCR, with one record for every CDR3 protein. The profile shows a few hundred thousand distinct CDR3 sequences, less than 4.5% of them singletons. The specimen comprised PBMCs, sampled on the day of the yellow fever booster vaccination. These receptors were obtained from a young man who received the YFV17D yellow fever vaccine.

This clonotype was counted many times. The chain uses TRBV29-1 and TRBJ1-1; TRBD1 might be the D (5 bases). Germline values: CDR1 SQVTM, CDR2 ANQGSEA. V shed 4 bases and J shed 8 bases, with 14 bases lying between them. The CDR3 contains 12 residues. CDR3 sequence: CSVVPTAGEAFF. In nucleotides, the CDR3 is TGCAGCGTTGTCCCGACAGCCGGGGAAGCTTTCTTT.

This clonotype was counted at least ten times. This rearrangement joins TRBV28 to TRBJ1-4, with D hard to call. In germline, CDR1 is MDHEN, CDR2 SYDVKM. This CDR3 has 15 residues. V was shortened by 4 bases and J by 0 bases, with 9 bases between the two germline ends. The CDR3 here is CASSSPVATNEKLFF. In DNA form, the CDR3 reads TGTGCCAGCAGTTCCCCTGTTGCAACTAATGAAAAACTGTTTTTT. The complete variable domain, with remaining parts taken from reference TRBV28 and TRBJ1-4, reads DVKVTQSSRYLVKRTGEKVFLECVQDMDHENMFWYRQDPGLGLRLIYFSYDVKMKEKGDIPEGYSVSREKKERFSLILESASTNQTSMYLCASSSPVATNEKLFFGSGTQLSVL.

This clonotype was detected many times. The chain combines TRBV7-9 with TRBJ2-7; D not resolved. The length of the CDR3 is 13 residues. V lost 5 bases and J lost 5, with 13 bases in between. Germline CDR1 reads SEHNR; CDR2 reads FQNEAQ (reference sequence). CDR3 loop: CASSDQPVDEQYV. As DNA, the CDR3 is TGTGCCAGCAGCGACCAGCCTGTCGACGAGCAGTACGTC.

This clonotype was counted at least ten times. The CDR3 sequence: CASSVPLSGANVLTF. The DNA of the CDR3 is TGTGCCAGCAGCGTTCCCCTCTCTGGGGCCAACGTCCTGACTTTC. The chain couples TRBV9 to TRBJ2-6; D not resolved. The CDR3 covers 15 residues. The V end was cut by 2 bases, the J end by 0 bases, with 6 bases between. From germline, CDR1 is SGDLS and CDR2 YYNGEE.

This clonotype was observed a handful of times. The chain couples TRBV7-2 to TRBJ2-3, with 7 bases identical to TRBD2. The germline V gene has CDR1 SGHTA and CDR2 FQGNSA. The CDR3 consists of 16 residues. The V segment lost 5 bases and the J segment 4 bases; nucleotides outside the gene matches: 12. CDR3 sequence: CASSTPAGRGADTQYF. The CDR3 nucleotides are TGTGCCAGCAGCACCCCAGCGGGGAGGGGAGCAGATACGCAGTATTTT.

In this sample, this clonotype turned up many times. The chain has TRBV7-2 and TRBJ1-2; D unclear. The V and J ends lost 1 base and 2 bases respectively, with 14 bases between them. CDR3 size: 16 residues. Germline V gene data show CDR1 as SGHTA and CDR2 as FQGNSA. CDR3 residues: CASSLDPTPDNYGYTF. The CDR3 bases are TGTGCCAGCAGCTTAGACCCGACCCCGGACAACTATGGCTACACCTTC.

This clonotype has just a few counts. The rearrangement links TRBV10-3 to TRBJ1-2, with D unclear. Germline V gene lookup returns CDR1 ENHRY and CDR2 SYGVKD. V was shortened by 11 bases and J by 3 bases, with 10 bases between the two germline ends. The CDR3 extends over 11 amino acids. CDR3 protein: CAAAGDYGYTF. The CDR3 DNA reads TGTGCCGCCGCCGGGGACTATGGCTACACCTTC.

This clonotype has more than one count but fewer than ten. The chain uses TRBV7-2 and TRBJ2-7; possibly TRBD2 for D (7 bases). Germline-derived CDR1 and CDR2 are SGHTA and FQGNSA. This CDR3 is 16 amino acids long. V lost 10 bases to trimming and J lost 3 bases, with 25 bases between them. CDR3 residues: CATAHEGGAEIYEQYV. The DNA of the CDR3 is TGTGCCACCGCGCACGAGGGGGGGGCGGAGATCTACGAGCAGTACGTC.

V and J are TRBV6-6 and TRBJ2-7, with D maybe TRBD1 (5 bases). The V gene's germline CDR1 is MNHNY and CDR2 SVGAGI (reference sequence). CDR3 length: 14 amino acids. V was trimmed by 0 bases and J by 1 base, leaving 7 bases between them. The CDR3 reads CASSYSQGSYEQYF. Here the CDR3 DNA reads TGTGCCAGCAGTTACTCTCAGGGATCCTACGAGCAGTACTTC.

The gene calls are TRBV18 and TRBJ2-7, with D possibly matching TRBD2 (6 bases). Germline loops: CDR1 KGHSH, CDR2 LQKENI. The CDR3 sequence is 12 residues long. Trimming stripped 5 bases from V and 5 bases from J, with 10 bases between. This CDR3 reads CASSGEEDEQYV. For the CDR3, the DNA is TGTGCCAGCTCAGGGGAGGAAGACGAGCAGTACGTC.

This rearrangement joins TRBV4-3 to TRBJ1-6, with 9 bases identical to TRBD1. With V trimmed by 4 bases and J by 2 bases, 6 bases remained unmatched. From germline, CDR1 is LGHNA and CDR2 YSLEER. The CDR3 sequence is 17 residues long. CDR3 DNA: TGCGCCAGCAGCCCGGGACAGGGATCCCCCTATAATTCACCCCTCCACTTT. Its translation is CASSPGQGSPYNSPLHF.

This clonotype was seen repeatedly, ten times or more. V is TRBV5-4 and J is TRBJ2-7, with 9 bases matching TRBD1. Germline CDR1 reads SGHNT; CDR2 reads YYREEE (reference sequence). The CDR3 has 13 amino acids. After removal of 4 bases from V and 5 bases from J, the junction contained 4 bases not matched to a gene. The CDR3 spells CASSKQGADEQYV. Written as DNA, the CDR3 is TGTGCCAGCAGCAAACAGGGGGCGGACGAGCAGTACGTC.

This clonotype has just a few counts. The rearrangement uses TRBV20-1 and TRBJ1-5; D not resolved. CDR3 length: 13 amino acids. Trimming shortened V by 1 base and J by 2 bases, and 6 bases separated the two germline ends. Germline V gene sequence: CDR1 DFQATT, CDR2 SNEGSKA (reference sequence). This CDR3 is CSARGAGNQPQHF. DNA of the CDR3: TGCAGTGCTAGAGGTGCGGGCAATCAGCCCCAGCATTTT.

The chain carries TRBV4-2 and TRBJ2-2; D gene uncertain. This CDR3 region has 15 residues. Germline values: CDR1 LGHNA, CDR2 YNFKEQ. V was trimmed by 0 bases and J by 4 bases, leaving 9 bases between them. The CDR3, as DNA: TGTGCCAGCAGCCAAGATCAGAGTCCCACCGGGGAGCTGTTTTTT. It translates to CASSQDQSPTGELFF.

The V call is TRBV20-1, the J call TRBJ2-7; TRBD1 aligns across 10 bases. The V and J ends lost 0 bases and 3 bases, in that order; junction bases with no gene match: 5. Germline CDR1 and CDR2: DFQATT and SNEGSKA (reference sequence). The CDR3 runs to 15 residues. The CDR3, as DNA: TGCAGTGCTAGAGATGGGGACAGGGGAGGCTACGAGCAGTACTTC. Residues: CSARDGDRGGYEQYF.

This clonotype was counted a few times. This chain joins TRBV20-1 and TRBJ1-4; TRBD1 matches at 10 bases. In germline, CDR1 is DFQATT, CDR2 SNEGSKA (reference sequence). The length of the CDR3 is 13 residues. Germline trimming cut 7 bases from V and 7 bases from J; bases unmatched to any gene: 6. The CDR3 DNA sequence: TGCAGTGTGTGGGGGACAGGGGTTGAAAAACTGTTTTTT. As protein: CSVWGTGVEKLFF.

This clonotype has a handful of counts. The gene calls are TRBV12-3 or TRBV12-4 and TRBJ1-1, with TRBD1 identical over 12 bases. The CDR3 spans 16 residues. With 4 bases clipped from V and 0 bases from J, the junction kept 3 bases outside the gene matches. CDR3 region: CASSYGTGGLNTEAFF. Here the CDR3 DNA reads TGTGCCAGCAGTTATGGGACAGGGGGCCTGAACACTGAAGCTTTCTTT.

This clonotype was detected ten times or more. The rearrangement uses TRBV12-3 or TRBV12-4 and TRBJ2-7; unclear D gene. The germline V and J ends were trimmed by 6 bases and 5 bases, with 11 bases remaining between them. This CDR3 comprises 12 residues. CDR3 in amino acids: CASSSRRNEQYV. In nucleotides, the CDR3 is TGTGCCAGCAGCTCGCGGCGGAACGAGCAGTACGTC.

In this sample, this clonotype turned up many times. This chain connects TRBV10-3 to TRBJ1-1; no definite D call. V was clipped by 8 bases and J by 5 bases, with 9 bases between them. The CDR3 covers 11 residues. CDR1 is ENHRY and CDR2 is SYGVKD in the germline V gene. This CDR3 reads CAIGYGTEAFF. The CDR3 region has the DNA TGTGCCATCGGTTATGGGACTGAAGCTTTCTTT.

Concerning this clonotype itself: At one end, the junction sequence differs from germline, possibly due to a read error. The chain combines TRBV20-1 with TRBJ2-7; no definite D call. The CDR3 is 13 residues long. Germline assignment: CDR1 DFQATT and CDR2 SNEGSKA (reference sequence). The CDR3 sequence: CSVRAGQYYEQYF. In nucleotides, the CDR3 is TGCAGTGTTAGAGCAGGCCAGTACTACGAGCAGTACTTC.

This clonotype was seen a handful of times. The chain has TRBV29-1 and TRBJ2-3; 7 bases align to TRBD2. The V gene's germline CDR1 is SQVTM and CDR2 ANQGSEA. CDR3 length: 15 residues. J was trimmed by 2 bases and V by 4 bases; bases with no gene match: 9. The CDR3: CSVVTRAGLTDTQYF. CDR3 bases: TGCAGCGTTGTCACACGAGCGGGGCTCACAGATACGCAGTATTTT.